This T cell receptor beta chain was profiled in a study of cytomegalovirus exposure and HLA in healthy donors. Overall study: One earlier analysis, a look at 150 million to 200 million T cells, found 100 million to 130 million unique TCR beta sequences.

The PCR ran on 60 Vbeta and 13 Jbeta primers. Sequencing used immunoSEQ multiplex PCR; TCRdb keeps in-frame clones, though not all of them. The profile covers about 120,000 clones, with around 80% appearing a single time and less than 3% taken by the ten largest. CDR1 is SGHVS and CDR2 is FQNEAQ in the germline V gene. The V end lost 0 bases, the J end lost 7 bases, and 24 bases lay between the germline ends. CDR3 length equals 19 residues. As to this clone: The antigen is not known.

Study-level findings and limits: The authors later linked a missense DCLRE1C variant to TCR beta V- and J-gene trimming. Indistinguishable V segments, including TRBV6-2 and TRBV6-3, were excluded. Overall, 164 TCR beta chains were annotated as cytomegalovirus-associated.

Sequencing was performed on PBMCs. The chain joins TRBV7-8 to TRBJ1-4; tentative D call: TRBD1 (6 bases). The TCR sequence derives from a female donor in good health and CMV-seronegative. Here the CDR3 DNA reads TGTGCCAGCAGCTTAGCAAAGTATTCAGGGGCCCGATCTAGTGAAAAACTGTTTTTT. This sequence encodes CASSLAKYSGARSSEKLFF.